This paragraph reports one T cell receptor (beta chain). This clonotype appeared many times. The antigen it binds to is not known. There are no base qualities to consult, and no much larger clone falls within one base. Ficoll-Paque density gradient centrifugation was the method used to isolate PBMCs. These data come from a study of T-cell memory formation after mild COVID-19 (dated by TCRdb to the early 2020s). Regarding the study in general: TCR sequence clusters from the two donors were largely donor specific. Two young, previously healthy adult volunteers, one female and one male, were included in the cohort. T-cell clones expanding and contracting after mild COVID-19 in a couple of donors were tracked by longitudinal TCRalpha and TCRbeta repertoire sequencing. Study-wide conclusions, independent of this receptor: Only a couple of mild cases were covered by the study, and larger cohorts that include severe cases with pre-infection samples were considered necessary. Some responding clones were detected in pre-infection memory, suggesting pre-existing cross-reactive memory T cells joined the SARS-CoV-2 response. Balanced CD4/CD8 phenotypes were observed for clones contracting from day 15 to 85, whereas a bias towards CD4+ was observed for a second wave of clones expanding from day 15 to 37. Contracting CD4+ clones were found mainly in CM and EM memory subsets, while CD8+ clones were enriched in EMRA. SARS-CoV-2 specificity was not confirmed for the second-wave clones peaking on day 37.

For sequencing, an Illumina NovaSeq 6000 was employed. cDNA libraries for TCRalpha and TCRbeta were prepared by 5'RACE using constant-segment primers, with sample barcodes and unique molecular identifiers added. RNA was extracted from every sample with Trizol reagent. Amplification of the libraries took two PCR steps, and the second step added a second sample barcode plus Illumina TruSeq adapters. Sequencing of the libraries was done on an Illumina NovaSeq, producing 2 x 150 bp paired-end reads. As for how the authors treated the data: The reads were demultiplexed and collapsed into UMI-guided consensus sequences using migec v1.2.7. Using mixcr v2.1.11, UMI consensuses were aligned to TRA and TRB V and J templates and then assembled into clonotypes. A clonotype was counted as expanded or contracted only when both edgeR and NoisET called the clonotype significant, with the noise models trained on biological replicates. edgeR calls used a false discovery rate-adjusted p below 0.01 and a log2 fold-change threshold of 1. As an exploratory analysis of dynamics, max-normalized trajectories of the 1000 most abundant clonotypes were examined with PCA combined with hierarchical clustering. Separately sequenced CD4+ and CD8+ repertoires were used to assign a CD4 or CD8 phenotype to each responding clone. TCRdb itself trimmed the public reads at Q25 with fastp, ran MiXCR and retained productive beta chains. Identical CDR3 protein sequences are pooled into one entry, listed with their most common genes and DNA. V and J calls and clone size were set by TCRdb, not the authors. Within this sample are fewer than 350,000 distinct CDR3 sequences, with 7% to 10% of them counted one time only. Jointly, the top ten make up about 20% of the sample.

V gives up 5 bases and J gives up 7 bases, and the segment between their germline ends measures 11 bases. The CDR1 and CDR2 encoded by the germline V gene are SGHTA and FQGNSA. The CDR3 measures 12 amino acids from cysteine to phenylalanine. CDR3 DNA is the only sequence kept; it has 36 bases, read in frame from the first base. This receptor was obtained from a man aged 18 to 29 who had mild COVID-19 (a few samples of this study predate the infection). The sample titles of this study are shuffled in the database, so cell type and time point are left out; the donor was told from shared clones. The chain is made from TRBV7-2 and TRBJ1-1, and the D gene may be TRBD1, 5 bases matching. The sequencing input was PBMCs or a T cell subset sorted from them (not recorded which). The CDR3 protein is CASSTYGGEAFF. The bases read TGTGCCAGCAGCACTTACGGGGGTGAAGCTTTCTTT.